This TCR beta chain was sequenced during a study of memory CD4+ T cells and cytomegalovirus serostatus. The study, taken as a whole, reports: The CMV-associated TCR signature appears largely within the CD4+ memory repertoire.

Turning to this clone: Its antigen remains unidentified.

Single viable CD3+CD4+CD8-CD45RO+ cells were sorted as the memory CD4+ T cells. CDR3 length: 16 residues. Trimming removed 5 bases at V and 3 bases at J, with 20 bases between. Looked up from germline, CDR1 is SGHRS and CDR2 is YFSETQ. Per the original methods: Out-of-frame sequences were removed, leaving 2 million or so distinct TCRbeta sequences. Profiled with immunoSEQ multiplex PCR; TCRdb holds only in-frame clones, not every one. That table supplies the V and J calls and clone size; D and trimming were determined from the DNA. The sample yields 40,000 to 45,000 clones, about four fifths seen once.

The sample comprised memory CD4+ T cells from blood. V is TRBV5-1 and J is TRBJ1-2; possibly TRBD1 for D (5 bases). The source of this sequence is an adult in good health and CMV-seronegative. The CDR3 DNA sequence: TGCGCCAGCAGTTCGATAGTGGGGCGAAATGACTATGGCTACACCTTC. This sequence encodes CASSSIVGRNDYGYTF. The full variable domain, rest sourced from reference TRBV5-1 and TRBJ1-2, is KAGVTQTPRYLIKTRGQQVTLSCSPISGHRSVSWYQQTPGQGLQFLFEYFSETQRNKGNFPGRFSGRQFSNSRSEMNVSTLELGDSALYLCASSSIVGRNDYGYTFGSGTRLTVV.